This T cell receptor (beta chain) stems from a study of blood T cell repertoires in COVID-19 (dated by TCRdb to 2020 to 2021). For the study in its entirety: The collaborator samples originated in the United States, Italy and Spain and spanned the acute and convalescent phases of COVID-19. The prospective study material was composed of cDNA or gDNA derived from T cells, B-cell-depleted T cells, or PBMCs. The dataset comprised deeply sampled blood TCRbeta repertoires from subjects exposed to, actively infected with, or recovered from COVID-19. The repertoires were released in a freely available public database meant as a resource for research on the immune response to SARS-CoV-2. Samples were obtained from the ongoing ImmuneRACE study (first 160 participants) and from about 1,300 subjects provided by 6 global collaborators. A de-identified subject ID, COVID-19 status, age in years and sex were almost always included in the sample metadata. Where available, HLA class I and class II types were obtained from metadata supplied by the sample provider rather than from assay-based typing. The investigation overall reported the following: Clinical and demographic metadata were provided uncurated, with the amount varying by source and participant.

This clone was detected once. It lacks a known antigen. No per-base quality is available; no much larger clone lies one base away. The germline V gene (reference sequence) yields MNHEY for CDR1 and SMNVEV for CDR2. From its cysteine to its phenylalanine, the CDR3 spans 12 amino acids. Just the 36-base CDR3 DNA is kept, in frame starting at base 1. V and J lose 6 bases and 6 bases, and a span of 9 bases separates them. TCRbeta CDR3 regions were amplified from genomic DNA by means of the immunoSEQ Assay, a bias-controlled multiplex PCR. For the original study's pipeline: Nucleated cell counts per sample were estimated from amplification of reference gene primers within the assay. Sequence reads were collapsed and filtered to measure the absolute abundance of every unique TCRbeta CDR3 rearrangement. For each sample, productive Simpson clonality was calculated as the square root of Simpson's diversity index across productive rearrangements. In its TCRdb copy, this immuneACCESS table keeps in-frame sequences only and misses some clones. Where compared with another copy, unresolved V genes explain less than half of these, and the others have no known cause. That table gives V, J and clone size, and the DNA gave D and trimming. The sample contains fewer than 65,000 clones, approximately 86% of them found a single time. Of the sample, about 1.2% is held by the ten largest clones.

Each collaborating institution followed its own protocols to collect whole blood in K2EDTA tubes. For TCRbeta analysis, collaborators shipped samples in one of three forms: frozen whole blood, isolated PBMCs, or DNA extracted from either of those sample types. The chain couples TRBV27 to TRBJ1-5; the D gene is possibly TRBD1, with 6 bases matching. What was sequenced was peripheral blood. The TCR was taken from a man aged 55 to 70 with acute or convalescent COVID-19. CDR3 reads: CASRQGSQPQHF. The sequence in DNA is TGTGCCAGCAGACAGGGAAGTCAGCCCCAGCATTTT.